This T cell receptor beta chain emerged from a study of blood T cells in healthy people across ages. For the study at large: In model experiments, template switching was able to capture about one barcoded beta molecule for every two T cells that were present.

Peripheral blood was drawn, 7.5 to 10 milliliters per donor. A second PCR of roughly 7 to 11 cycles used a sample-barcoded 5' primer and a J-beta primer mix. No fewer than 3 million CDR3-containing paired-end reads came from each sample. From the 5' RACE reads, TCRdb called clonotypes with MiXCR, one entry per CDR3 protein. The repertoire consists of roughly 680,000 distinct CDR3 sequences, with over 40% occurring once and the leading ten covering approximately 12%. V lost 5 bases, J lost 2 bases, and 12 bases lay in between. The CDR3 consists of 15 residues. CDR1 is MNHNY, CDR2 SVGAGI, per germline (reference sequence).

The sequenced sample consisted of blood. The chain links TRBV6-6 to TRBJ2-2, with D possibly matching TRBD1 (6 bases). The origin of this receptor is a woman of 80 years or more in good health. Here the CDR3 reads CASSTGCANTGELFF. DNA of the CDR3: TGTGCCAGCAGTACAGGGTGTGCAAACACCGGGGAGCTGTTTTTT.